This T cell receptor beta chain was identified in a study of blood T cell repertoires in COVID-19. Method: immunoSEQ multiplex PCR; TCRdb's copy keeps in-frame clones and lacks some. The table has about 74,000 clones, around 88% seen once; the top ten hold 6.5% to 8.5%. Per germline, CDR1 PRHDT and CDR2 FYEKMQ (reference sequence). The length of the CDR3 is 13 residues. V was pared by 6 bases and J by 9 bases, with 15 bases between. The sequence derives from a woman aged 80 or over with acute or convalescent COVID-19. The genes are TRBV13 and TRBJ2-4, with D possibly TRBD2 on 5 matching bases. The sequenced material came from peripheral blood. The CDR3 DNA follows: TGTGCCAGCAGTTACGGAGGAAGTACCATTCAGTACTTC. Its translation is CASSYGGSTIQYF.